This entry lists 27 T cell receptor beta chains sequenced from one sample in a study of response to subunit inactivated influenza vaccine. TCRdb re-called the RT-PCR reads through MiXCR, storing one row per CDR3 protein. The table includes fewer than 600,000 distinct CDR3 sequences, approximately 6.9% detected once. The sample in question was PBMCs from blood, obtained about 23 months after vaccination. The source of these receptors is a man aged 45 to 70 who received an inactivated influenza vaccine.

This clonotype was seen a few times. The CDR3 is CASSLGQGANYGYTF. DNA for the CDR3: TGTGCCAGCAGCTTGGGGCAGGGGGCCAACTATGGCTACACCTTC. The chain carries TRBV5-5 and TRBJ1-2; 8 bases align to TRBD1. CDR1 SGHKS and CDR2 YYEKEE come from the germline V gene (reference sequence). J gave up 2 bases and V 0 bases, and 3 bases lay outside the gene matches. The CDR3 loop spans 15 amino acids.

This clonotype has ten or more counts. This sequence joins TRBV4-2 and TRBJ2-2, with D perhaps TRBD1 or TRBD2 (5 bases each). The V end lost 3 bases, the J end lost 7 bases, and 15 bases lay between the germline ends. Germline V gene data show CDR1 as LGHNA and CDR2 as YNFKEQ. The CDR3 length is 15 residues. The CDR3 nucleotides read TGTGCCAGCAGCCAGAGAACCCGGGGCGGCGGGGAGCTGTTTTTT. Its protein product is CASSQRTRGGGELFF.

This clonotype appeared a single time. CDR3 region: CASSLVFLAGANTGELFF. For the CDR3, the DNA is TGTGCCAGCAGCTTAGTGTTCCTAGCGGGCGCGAACACCGGGGAGCTGTTTTTT. This chain joins TRBV7-8 and TRBJ2-2, with 8 bases identical to TRBD2. The CDR3 contains 18 residues. V lost 1 base and J lost 0; bases outside the gene matches: 7. Germline assignment: CDR1 SGHVS and CDR2 FQNEAQ.

This clonotype has a handful of counts. This chain uses TRBV2 with TRBJ2-7, with D unresolved. Germline CDR1 reads SNHLY; CDR2 reads FYNNEI. The CDR3 length is 13 residues. Trimming pared 5 bases from V and 7 bases from J, leaving 15 bases between. CDR3 loop: CASSLAEAMEQYF. CDR3 bases: TGTGCCAGCAGTTTGGCAGAAGCGATGGAGCAGTACTTC.

This clonotype was detected a few times. The chain is built from TRBV7-2 and TRBJ2-2; 10 nucleotides align to TRBD2. Germline loops: CDR1 SGHTA, CDR2 FQGNSA. The trim removed 5 bases at V and 8 bases at J, leaving 8 bases unmatched. CDR3 length: 15 residues. CDR3 region: CASSRPTSGVGELFF. CDR3 nucleotide sequence: TGTGCCAGCAGCCGCCCCACTAGCGGGGTGGGGGAGCTGTTTTTT.

This chain joins TRBV7-9 and TRBJ2-1, with a possible D match to TRBD2 (7 bases). CDR1 is SEHNR, CDR2 FQNEAQ, per germline (reference sequence). The CDR3 consists of 14 residues. The V and J ends lost 0 bases and 9 bases respectively, with 12 bases between them. The CDR3 nucleotides are TGTGCCAGCAGCTTAGCAGGGGGGGCTTTTGAGCAGTTCTTC. It encodes CASSLAGGAFEQFF.

This clonotype was seen a handful of times. V gene TRBV20-1 combines with J gene TRBJ2-3, with 10 bases aligning to TRBD2. The CDR3 sequence is 15 residues long. The J segment lost 4 bases and the V segment lost 8 bases, leaving 12 bases of the junction unmatched. Germline CDR1 is DFQATT and CDR2 is SNEGSKA (reference sequence). In DNA form, the CDR3 reads TGCAGTAATAGAGTGGCTAGCGGGAGTGCAGATACGCAGTATTTT. Amino acid sequence: CSNRVASGSADTQYF.

This clonotype was detected ten times or more. This chain joins TRBV28 and TRBJ2-7, with D perhaps TRBD2 (6 bases). V gave up 5 bases and J gave up 0 bases, with 14 bases separating them. The CDR3 sequence is 15 residues long. CDR1 and CDR2 from the germline V gene are MDHEN and SYDVKM. CDR3 protein: CASSVSGMLSYEQYF. CDR3 sequence (DNA): TGTGCCAGCAGTGTTAGCGGAATGCTCTCCTACGAGCAGTACTTC.

This clonotype was seen a handful of times. The gene calls are TRBV18 and TRBJ1-5, with no clear D. The CDR3 spans 15 residues. Trimming pared 5 bases from V and 0 bases from J, leaving 11 bases between. Germline V gene data show CDR1 as KGHSH and CDR2 as LQKENI. CDR3 region: CASSTSGVSNQPQHF. Here the CDR3 DNA reads TGTGCCAGCTCAACAAGCGGGGTTAGCAATCAGCCCCAGCATTTT.

At least ten counts were recorded for this clonotype. The rearrangement links TRBV10-3 to TRBJ2-7, with D possibly being TRBD1 (6 bases). Looked up from germline, CDR1 is ENHRY and CDR2 is SYGVKD. Trimming cost V 10 bases and J 2 bases, with 18 bases left between them. There are 14 residues in the CDR3. CDR3 sequence: CATRHQGRTYEQYF. CDR3 DNA sequence: TGTGCCACCCGCCACCAGGGGCGAACCTACGAGCAGTACTTC.

This clonotype was picked up many times. V and J are TRBV25-1 and TRBJ2-7; no definite D call. Germline V gene sequence: CDR1 MGHDK, CDR2 SYGVNS. The V and J ends lost 11 bases and 0 bases respectively, with 14 bases between them. The CDR3 loop spans 13 amino acids. DNA of the CDR3: TGTGCCGCCCGGGCGGCAGCCTCCTACGAGCAGTACTTC. Protein: CAARAAASYEQYF.

This clonotype was picked up a small number of times. The V call is TRBV10-2, the J call TRBJ2-2; 7 bases are a match to TRBD1. The CDR3 spans 15 residues. The junction had 11 bases not matched to a gene; V was cut back by 8 bases and J by 5 bases. Per germline, CDR1 WSHSY and CDR2 SAAADI. The CDR3 sequence: CASEQKGARTGELFF. CDR3 bases: TGCGCCAGCGAACAAAAGGGGGCGAGGACCGGGGAGCTGTTTTTT.

This clonotype turned up a few times. The J gene is TRBJ1-1, the V gene TRBV12-3 or TRBV12-4; D is unresolved. CDR3 length equals 13 residues. V shed 3 bases and J shed 4 bases, with 9 bases lying between them. This CDR3 reads CASSFGISTEAFF. The DNA for the CDR3 is TGTGCCAGCAGTTTTGGTATCTCCACTGAAGCTTTCTTT.

This chain uses TRBV10-2 with TRBJ1-1; 11 bases agree with TRBD1. The CDR3 length is 17 residues. The J segment lost 5 bases and the V segment lost 3 bases, leaving 11 bases of the junction unmatched. The germline CDR1 and CDR2 sequences are WSHSY and SAAADI. The DNA for the CDR3 is TGCGCCAGCAGTGATTTGGACAGGGGGCGGGTGGGGACTGAAGCTTTCTTT. Protein: CASSDLDRGRVGTEAFF.

This clonotype has a handful of counts. The chain couples TRBV7-9 to TRBJ1-1, with D possibly TRBD1 on 5 matching bases. Looked up from germline, CDR1 is SEHNR and CDR2 is FQNEAQ (reference sequence). The CDR3 totals 12 residues. V was clipped by 8 bases and J by 7 bases, with 14 bases between them. CDR3 amino acids: CASVLAGLEAFF. The CDR3 bases are TGTGCCAGCGTGTTGGCAGGGCTTGAAGCTTTCTTT.

This clonotype was detected ten times or more. The chain carries TRBV7-2 and TRBJ2-3; 7 bases agree with TRBD1. Germline CDR1 reads SGHTA; CDR2 reads FQGNSA. The CDR3 runs 14 residues. V trimming: 5 bases; J trimming: 8 bases; junction bases outside the gene matches: 10. The CDR3 protein is CASSESRGQVTQYF. DNA for the CDR3: TGTGCCAGCAGCGAAAGTAGGGGGCAGGTTACGCAGTATTTT. The variable domain in full, completed from reference TRBV7-2 and TRBJ2-3, reads GAGVSQSPSNKVTEKGKDVELRCDPISGHTALYWYRQSLGQGLEFLIYFQGNSAPDKSGLPSDRFSAERTGGSVSTLTIQRTQQEDSAVYLCASSESRGQVTQYFGPGTRLTVL.

In this sample, this clonotype turned up many times. The chain recombines TRBV7-2 with TRBJ2-1; maybe TRBD2 (5 bases). Germline loops: CDR1 SGHTA, CDR2 FQGNSA. V lost 7 bases, J lost 7 bases, and 14 bases lay in between. This CDR3 has 13 amino acids. The CDR3 DNA reads TGTGCCAGCAATATTGGAGGCTTAAATGAGCAGTTCTTC. Translated: CASNIGGLNEQFF.

This clonotype was detected a few times. The V gene is TRBV2, the J gene TRBJ2-3; D is possibly TRBD2 (7 bases). The CDR3 consists of 14 residues. V dropped 10 bases and J dropped 2 bases, with 16 bases sitting between them. The germline CDR1 and CDR2 sequences are SNHLY and FYNNEI. The CDR3 spells CATEEAGATDTQYF. The CDR3 nucleotides are TGTGCCACCGAAGAGGCGGGGGCCACAGATACGCAGTATTTT.

The chain carries TRBV7-9 and TRBJ2-3; TRBD2 agrees at 9 bases. CDR1 is SEHNR, CDR2 FQNEAQ, per germline (reference sequence). The CDR3 length is 17 residues. V shed 11 bases, J shed 2 bases, and the junction held 17 bases outside the gene matches. The CDR3 DNA follows: TGTGCCTCCCGGCAAACACGGCGGGGGGGGGTCACAGATACGCAGTATTTT. The encoded protein is CASRQTRRGGVTDTQYF.

This clonotype came up a few times. V usage is TRBV5-1 and J usage is TRBJ2-3; TRBD1 might be the D (8 bases). The CDR3 is made up of 15 amino acids. Per the germline V gene, CDR1 is SGHRS and CDR2 is YFSETQ. V was cut by 3 bases and J by 2 bases, with 13 bases left in between. As DNA, the CDR3 is TGCGCCAGCAGCTCACAGGGGGGGCTCACAGATACGCAGTATTTT. This codes for CASSSQGGLTDTQYF.

At least ten counts were recorded for this clonotype. This chain uses TRBV6-2 or TRBV6-3 with TRBJ2-1; the match to TRBD2 covers 13 bases. There are 21 residues in the CDR3. V shed 0 bases and J 0 bases; nucleotides not matched to a gene: 11. The germline CDR1 and CDR2 sequences are MNHEY and SVGEGT. The CDR3 region has the DNA TGTGCCAGCAGTTACTCGAGGGCGACTAGCGGGGGGTCCCTCTCCTACAATGAGCAGTTCTTC. Protein: CASSYSRATSGGSLSYNEQFF.

The chain employs TRBV5-6 and TRBJ2-5; D gene ambiguous. The CDR3 has 13 residues. Trimming removed 1 base from V and 4 bases from J, with 8 bases in between. Germline-derived CDR1 and CDR2 are SGHDT and YYEEEE. The CDR3 loop is CASSLKPLETQYF. In nucleotides, the CDR3 is TGTGCCAGCAGCTTGAAACCGCTAGAGACCCAGTACTTC.

This clonotype turned up a few times. V gene TRBV6-5 combines with J gene TRBJ1-3; D unresolved. The CDR3 is made up of 16 amino acids. The germline CDR1 and CDR2 sequences are MNHEY and SVGAGI. V lost 0 bases, J lost 0 bases, and 9 bases lay in between. The CDR3, as DNA: TGTGCCAGCAGTTACTCCGCATATGACTCTGGAAACACCATATATTTT. Translation: CASSYSAYDSGNTIYF.

This clonotype was counted only a few times. This rearrangement joins TRBV11-2 to TRBJ2-5, with 7 nucleotides matching TRBD2. Unmatched junction bases numbered 11, after V lost 4 bases and J lost 3 bases. Germline loops: CDR1 SGHAT, CDR2 FQNNGV. The CDR3 loop spans 16 amino acids. The CDR3 region is CASSSMGGVGEETQYF. CDR3 bases: TGTGCCAGCAGCTCCATGGGGGGGGTAGGGGAAGAGACCCAGTACTTC.

This chain links TRBV20-1 with TRBJ1-4; 7 bases line up with TRBD1. Germline V CDR1 and CDR2: DFQATT, SNEGSKA (reference sequence). J was trimmed by 8 bases and V by 1 base; bases with no gene match: 4. The CDR3 has 13 residues. The CDR3 DNA is TGCAGTGCTAGAGTGACAGGGCTGGAAAAACTGTTTTTT. Translating it yields CSARVTGLEKLFF.

This clonotype has at least ten counts. The chain has TRBV6-1 and TRBJ2-1, with TRBD2 matching over 13 bases. Germline CDR1 and CDR2: MNHNS and SASEGT. The CDR3 is made up of 16 amino acids. V shed 8 bases and J 3 bases; nucleotides not matched to a gene: 7. CDR3 sequence: CASFPGLAGLYNEQFF. CDR3 DNA sequence: TGTGCCAGCTTTCCGGGACTAGCGGGGCTCTACAATGAGCAGTTCTTC.

This clonotype was observed many times. The chain links TRBV12-3 or TRBV12-4 to TRBJ1-3; 8 positions match TRBD1. V shed 8 bases and J 0 bases; nucleotides not matched to a gene: 6. This CDR3 is 15 amino acids long. The CDR3 bases are TGTGCCAGCGGGGACAGGCGCTTCTCTGGAAACACCATATATTTT. Its protein is CASGDRRFSGNTIYF.